The present TCR beta chain was sequenced within a study of T cells in severe cutaneous drug reactions (dated by TCRdb to about 2019). In the study overall: Between 2011 and 2018, patients were recruited from Taiwan, Thailand and a European registry network. Only patients with a probable or definite SJS/TEN or DRESS diagnosis by RegiSCAR criteria were enrolled. Assignment of the culprit drug relied on both the Naranjo algorithm and the ALDEN drug causality algorithm. Patients in either the acute or the recovery stage provided biological samples, such as blister fluids/cells and PBMC. The study paired bulk TCR sequencing with single-cell sequencing, quantitative PCR validation, functional assays and transgenic mouse experiments. The libraries were made with iRepertoire multiplex PCR, and the authors referred to a comparison in which iRepertoire and 5' RACE methods, with or without UMI, captured abundant clonotypes to a similar degree.

For this clonotype: Its cognate antigen has yet to be identified.

Library preparation used the iRepertoire multiplex PCR system with TCR subtype-specific primers for both bulk and single-cell sequencing. Bulk TCR beta libraries were generated by multiplex PCR with primers targeting V, D and J gene regions. Each sample contributed roughly 95-500 ng of RNA as input for preparing the bulk TCR library. An Illumina MiSeq was used to sequence the bulk TCR beta amplicons. Processing in the source paper ran as follows. Sample misassignments and low-quality sequencing reads were removed through quality control steps. The amino acids lying between the V-gene Y[YFLI]C motif and the J-segment [FW]GXGT motif were defined as CDR3. TRBV and TRBJ gene assignments and CDR3 clonotypes followed the IMGT database. Per-sample TRBV expression was normalized to the mean of the same gene in PBMC from 35 to 55 healthy donors. With the reads reprocessed by TCRdb, a single entry stands for each CDR3 protein sequence and no DNA is reported. TCRdb's processing, not the authors', yielded these V and J calls. The sample's records list tens of thousands of distinct CDR3 sequences. The ten top clones hold 6.5% to 8% of the sample.

Study-wide findings and limitations: Although undetectable or scarce in tolerant-control and healthy-donor PBMC, a public TCRbeta CDR3 was found in all seven CBZ-SJS/TEN blister samples, at a mean of about 13%. CBZ-SJS/TEN patients showed strongly increased TRBV12-4 usage, with an average of about 32% in blister cells and about 4.5% in PBMC. The authors stated that further study is still needed to find out whether the public TCR applies more generally to SJS/TEN caused by other drugs.

Reading the germline V gene (reference sequence) gives CDR1 DFQATT and CDR2 SNEGSKA. Its CDR3 holds 13 amino acids, cysteine through phenylalanine. DNA is not recorded here. Sequenced donors were patients with carbamazepine-induced Stevens-Johnson syndrome or toxic epidermal necrolysis (CBZ-SJS/TEN). The peripheral blood repertoires were taken from CBZ-SJS/TEN patients of two origins, 4 or 5 Han Chinese and about six European. Patients with drug-induced severe cutaneous adverse reactions had T cell receptor repertoires profiled by next-generation sequencing to look for drug-specific clonotypes. RNA was isolated either from blister cells of skin lesions or from peripheral blood mononuclear cells.

The chain was built from TRBV20-1 and TRBJ2-2; TCRdb returns TRBD2, unconfirmable since there is no DNA. The clonotype was recovered from a human donor with toxic epidermal necrolysis, a severe cutaneous drug reaction. Sequenced: PBMCs. CDR3 sequence: CSAGGTITGELFF.